This T cell receptor (beta chain) was sequenced for a study of blood T cell repertoires in COVID-19. At the level of the study: From T cells, B-cell-depleted T cells, or PBMCs came the material, which was cDNA or gDNA.

CDR1 and CDR2 (germline): LGHNA, YNFKEQ. The CDR3 spans 17 residues. Trimming left V 0 bases short and J 1 base short, with 14 bases between. Per the original data handling: Amplification from reference gene primers served as the basis for estimated nucleated cell counts. TCRdb's table, derived via immunoSEQ multiplex PCR, lists solely in-frame clones and lacks some. V and J calls plus clone size are reproduced from that table; the DNA served to infer D and trimming. Of more than 150,000 clones detected, approximately 86% appear once; the ten largest clones hold roughly 0.58%. The clonotype comes from a man aged 55-75 years with COVID-19, enrolled during active disease. The chain couples TRBV4-2 to TRBJ2-3; D is perhaps TRBD1 (6 bases). Sequenced: peripheral blood. CDR3 residues: CASSQDLKQGGTDTQYF. In DNA form, the CDR3 reads TGTGCCAGCAGCCAAGATCTAAAACAGGGTGGCACAGATACGCAGTATTTT.